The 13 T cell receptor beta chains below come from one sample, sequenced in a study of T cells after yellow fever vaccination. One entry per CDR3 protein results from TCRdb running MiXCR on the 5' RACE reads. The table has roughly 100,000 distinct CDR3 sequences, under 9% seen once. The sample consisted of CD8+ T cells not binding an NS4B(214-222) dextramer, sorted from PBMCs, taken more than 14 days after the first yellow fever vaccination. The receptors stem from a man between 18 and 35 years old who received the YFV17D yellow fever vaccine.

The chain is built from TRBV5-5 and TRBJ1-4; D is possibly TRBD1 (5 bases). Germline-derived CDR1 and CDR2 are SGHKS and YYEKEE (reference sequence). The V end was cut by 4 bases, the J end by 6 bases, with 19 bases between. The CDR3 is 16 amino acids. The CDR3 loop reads CASSKLLQGGDEKLFF. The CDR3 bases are TGTGCCAGCAGCAAGCTTCTCCAGGGAGGGGATGAAAAACTGTTTTTT.

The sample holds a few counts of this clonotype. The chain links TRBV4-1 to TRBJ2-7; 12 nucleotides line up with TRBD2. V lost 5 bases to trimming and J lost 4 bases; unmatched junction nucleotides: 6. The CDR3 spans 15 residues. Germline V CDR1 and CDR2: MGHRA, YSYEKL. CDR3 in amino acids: CASSTRLAGVYEQYF. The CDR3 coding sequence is TGCGCCAGCAGCACCCGACTAGCGGGGGTGTACGAGCAGTACTTC.

CDR3 sequence reads: CSVEGLAGGNINSYNEQFF. The CDR3, as DNA: TGCAGCGTTGAGGGACTAGCGGGGGGGAATATAAACTCCTACAATGAGCAGTTCTTC. V is TRBV29-1 and J is TRBJ2-1; 16 bases agree with TRBD2. Losses at the gene ends were 3 bases for V and 0 bases for J; bases not matched to a gene: 8. The CDR3 contains 19 residues. Germline assignment: CDR1 SQVTM and CDR2 ANQGSEA.

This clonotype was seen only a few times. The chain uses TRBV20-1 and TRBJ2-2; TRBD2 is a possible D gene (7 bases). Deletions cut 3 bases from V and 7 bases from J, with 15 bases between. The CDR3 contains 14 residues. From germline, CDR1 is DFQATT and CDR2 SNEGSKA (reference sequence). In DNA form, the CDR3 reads TGCAGTGCTAGTCCCCGGGGGGCTGGCGGGGAGCTGTTTTTT. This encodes CSASPRGAGGELFF.

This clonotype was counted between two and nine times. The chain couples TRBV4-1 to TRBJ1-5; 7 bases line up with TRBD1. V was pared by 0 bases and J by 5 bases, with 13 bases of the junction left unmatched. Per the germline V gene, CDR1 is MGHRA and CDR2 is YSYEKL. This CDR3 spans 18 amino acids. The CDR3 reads CASSQDWTQTGIYQPQHF. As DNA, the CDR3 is TGCGCCAGCAGCCAAGATTGGACGCAGACAGGGATCTATCAGCCCCAGCATTTT.

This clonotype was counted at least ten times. CDR3 residues: CASSHSRGSSYNEQFF. The DNA of the CDR3 is TGCGCCAGCAGCCATTCCCGGGGGTCCTCCTACAATGAGCAGTTCTTC. V usage is TRBV4-3 and J usage is TRBJ2-1; D is possibly TRBD2 (6 bases). The CDR3 extends over 16 amino acids. V was pared by 3 bases and J by 0 bases, with 12 bases between. Germline values: CDR1 LGHNA, CDR2 YSLEER.

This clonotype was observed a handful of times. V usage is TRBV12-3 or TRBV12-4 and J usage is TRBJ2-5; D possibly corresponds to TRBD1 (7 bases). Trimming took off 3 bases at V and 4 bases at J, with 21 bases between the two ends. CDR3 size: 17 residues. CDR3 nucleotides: TGTGCCAGCAGTTTCCTCCTTGGGGCAGGGGGGAGAGAGACCCAGTACTTC. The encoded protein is CASSFLLGAGGRETQYF.

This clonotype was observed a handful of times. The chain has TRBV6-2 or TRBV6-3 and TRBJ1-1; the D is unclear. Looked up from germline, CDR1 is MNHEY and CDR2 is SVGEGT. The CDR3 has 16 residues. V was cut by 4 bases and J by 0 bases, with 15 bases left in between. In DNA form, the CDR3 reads TGTGCCAGCAGTTCCGTACGAATGGGAATGAACACTGAAGCTTTCTTT. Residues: CASSSVRMGMNTEAFF.

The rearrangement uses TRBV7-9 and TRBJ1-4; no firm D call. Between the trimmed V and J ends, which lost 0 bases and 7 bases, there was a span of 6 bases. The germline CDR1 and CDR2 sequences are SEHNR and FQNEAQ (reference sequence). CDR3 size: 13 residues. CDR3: CASSLALTEKLFF. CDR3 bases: TGTGCCAGCAGCTTAGCGCTGACTGAAAAACTGTTTTTT.

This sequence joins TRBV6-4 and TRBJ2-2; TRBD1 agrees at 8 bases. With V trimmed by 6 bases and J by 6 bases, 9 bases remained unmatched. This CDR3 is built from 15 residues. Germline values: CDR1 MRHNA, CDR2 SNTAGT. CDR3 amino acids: CASSLITGGSGELFF. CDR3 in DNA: TGTGCCAGCAGCCTCATTACAGGGGGATCCGGGGAGCTGTTTTTT.

CDR3: CASSPPGAYEQYV. For the CDR3, the DNA is TGTGCCAGCAGCCCCCCGGGGGCCTACGAGCAGTACGTC. This chain links TRBV7-9 with TRBJ2-7, with D possibly being TRBD2 (6 bases). The CDR3 extends over 13 amino acids. The ends were cut back, 5 bases at V and 2 bases at J, with 10 bases in the middle. Germline values: CDR1 SEHNR, CDR2 FQNEAQ (reference sequence).

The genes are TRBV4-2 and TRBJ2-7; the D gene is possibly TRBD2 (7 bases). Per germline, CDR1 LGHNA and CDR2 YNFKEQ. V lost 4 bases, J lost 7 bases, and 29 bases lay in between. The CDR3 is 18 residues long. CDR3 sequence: CASSPARGTAGAVGEQYF. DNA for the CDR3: TGTGCCAGCAGCCCAGCCAGGGGAACGGCGGGGGCCGTTGGTGAGCAGTACTTC.

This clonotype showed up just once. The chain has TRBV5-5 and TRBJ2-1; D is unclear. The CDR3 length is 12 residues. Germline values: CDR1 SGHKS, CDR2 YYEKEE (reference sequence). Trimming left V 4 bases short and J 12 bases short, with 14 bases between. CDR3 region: CASSPGLLWQFF. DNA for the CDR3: TGTGCCAGCAGCCCCGGGCTCCTTTGGCAGTTCTTC.